Each of the 28 T cell receptor beta chains below was sequenced from the same sample in a study of shared clonotypes between healthy human individuals. Using immunoSEQ multiplex PCR, the repertoire was profiled, and TCRdb retains in-frame clones only, with some absent. The table includes 170,000 or so clones, 66% detected once. The material sequenced was memory CD4+ T cells sorted from blood. Subset specified: CD45RA-negative fraction. All receptors derive from a man aged 25-45 years in good health.

In this sample, this clone turned up a few times. The chain couples TRBV27 to TRBJ2-1; D unresolved. Trimming stripped 6 bases from V and 0 bases from J, with 6 bases between. The CDR3 is made up of 13 amino acids. In germline, CDR1 is MNHEY, CDR2 SMNVEV (reference sequence). The chain's CDR3 is CASRPVSYNEQFF. CDR3 sequence (DNA): TGTGCCAGCAGACCAGTCTCCTACAATGAGCAGTTCTTC.

The chain carries TRBV28 and TRBJ2-2, with TRBD1 matching 8 bases. Germline V gene sequence: CDR1 MDHEN, CDR2 SYDVKM. Unmatched junction bases numbered 3, after V lost 3 bases and J lost 0 bases. The CDR3 has 16 amino acids. In DNA form, the CDR3 reads TGTGCCAGCAGTTTTCGGACAGGGACGAACACCGGGGAGCTGTTTTTT. It is translated as CASSFRTGTNTGELFF.

This clone came up a few times. The rearrangement joins TRBV13 to TRBJ2-7; D unresolved. The CDR3 is 13 amino acids. Germline CDR1 and CDR2: PRHDT and FYEKMQ (reference sequence). Trimming removed 5 bases at V and 2 bases at J, with 10 bases between. CDR3 amino acids: CASSPTATYEQYF. The CDR3 coding sequence is TGTGCCAGCAGCCCTACAGCTACCTACGAGCAGTACTTC.

The chain combines TRBV10-3 with TRBJ1-2; the D is unclear. V was shortened by 4 bases and J by 5 bases, with 11 bases between the two germline ends. The CDR3 loop spans 13 amino acids. Germline lookup yields CDR1 ENHRY and CDR2 SYGVKD. CDR3 bases: TGTGCCATCAGTGTGAGTGAGACTTATGGCTACACCTTC. Protein product: CAISVSETYGYTF.

Note on this clone: The same CDR3 also results from other DNA sequences found in this sample. The J gene is TRBJ1-5, the V gene TRBV2, with D unclear. CDR1 and CDR2 (germline): SNHLY, FYNNEI. The V end lost 1 base, the J end lost 0 bases, and 4 bases lay between the germline ends. CDR3 size: 14 residues. CDR3 coding DNA: TGTGCCAGCAGTGAAGTTGGTAGCAATCAGCCCCAGCATTTT. It yields the protein CASSEVGSNQPQHF. The variable domain in full, with the rest retrieved from reference TRBV2 and TRBJ1-5, is EPEVTQTPSHQVTQMGQEVILRCVPISNHLYFYWYRQILGQKVEFLVSFYNNEISEKSEIFDDQFSVERPDGSNFTLKIRSTKLEDSAMYFCASSEVGSNQPQHFGDGTRLSIL.

This clone was counted only a few times. The chain joins TRBV11-3 to TRBJ2-5, with D perhaps matching TRBD1 (7 bases). Per germline, CDR1 SGHNT and CDR2 YENEEA. Trimming pared 0 bases from V and 2 bases from J, leaving 13 bases between. This CDR3 comprises 16 residues. The CDR3 sequence is CASSLDLPGGQETQYF. The CDR3 nucleotides are TGTGCCAGCAGCTTAGATCTACCAGGGGGGCAAGAGACCCAGTACTTC.

The V and J genes are TRBV4-3 and TRBJ2-3; unclear D gene. V lost 0 bases and J 3 bases, leaving 7 bases between the germline ends. The germline V gene has CDR1 LGHNA and CDR2 YSLEER. CDR3 length: 14 amino acids. CDR3 loop: CASSQDGGTDTQYF. The CDR3 nucleotides are TGCGCCAGCAGCCAAGACGGCGGAACAGATACGCAGTATTTT.

This clone was detected many times. The chain combines TRBV6-6 with TRBJ2-7; TRBD2 matches 7 bases. Unmatched junction bases numbered 9, after V lost 6 bases and J lost 4 bases. Germline CDR1 is MNHNY and CDR2 is SVGAGI (reference sequence). The CDR3 is made up of 14 amino acids. This CDR3 is CASSRGVGAYEQYF. The CDR3 DNA sequence: TGTGCCAGCAGCCGGGGGGTCGGGGCGTACGAGCAGTACTTC.

This clone turned up a few times. V gene TRBV7-2 combines with J gene TRBJ2-1; D might be TRBD1 (5 bases). Germline V gives CDR1 SGHTA, CDR2 FQGNSA. The CDR3 length is 14 residues. The V and J ends lost 1 base and 10 bases respectively, with 14 bases between them. This chain's CDR3 is CASSLGGGSTEQFF. Written as DNA, the CDR3 is TGTGCCAGCAGCTTAGGGGGCGGAAGTACGGAGCAGTTCTTC.

The chain links TRBV14 to TRBJ2-7, with 10 bases aligning to TRBD2. The V segment lost 2 bases and the J segment 7 bases; nucleotides outside the gene matches: 5. The V gene's germline CDR1 is SGHDN and CDR2 FVKESK. The CDR3 is 14 amino acids. CDR3 residues: CASSQFRTSGEQYF. Here the CDR3 DNA reads TGTGCCAGCAGCCAATTCCGGACTAGCGGAGAGCAGTACTTC.

The chain uses TRBV28 and TRBJ2-7; TRBD1 or TRBD2 may be the D gene (5 bases each). Looked up from germline, CDR1 is MDHEN and CDR2 is SYDVKM. Trimming took 2 bases from V and 4 from J, leaving 12 bases between them. The CDR3 runs to 14 residues. CDR3 loop: CASSLRQRRYEQYF. Written as DNA, the CDR3 is TGTGCCAGCAGTTTACGACAGCGGCGGTACGAGCAGTACTTC.

The rearrangement uses TRBV5-1 and TRBJ2-2; D perhaps matches TRBD1 (5 bases). Trimming took 4 bases from V and 4 from J, leaving 17 bases between them. Germline V lookup: CDR1 SGHRS, CDR2 YFSETQ. The CDR3 has 16 residues. In DNA, the CDR3 is TGCGCCAGCAGCCCGGTGGGGCAGGGCGCCACCGGGGAGCTGTTTTTT. Its protein product is CASSPVGQGATGELFF.

This sequence joins TRBV18 and TRBJ2-7; 7 nucleotides match TRBD1. V lost 3 bases to trimming and J lost 3 bases; unmatched junction nucleotides: 5. The CDR3 covers 14 residues. Germline CDR1 KGHSH, CDR2 LQKENI. CDR3 amino acids: CASSPLGQDYEQYF. The CDR3 region has the DNA TGTGCCAGCTCACCCCTAGGACAGGACTACGAGCAGTACTTC.

This chain connects TRBV4-2 to TRBJ1-2, with 9 nucleotides matching TRBD1. Germline V lookup: CDR1 LGHNA, CDR2 YNFKEQ. The CDR3 contains 15 residues. V dropped 2 bases and J dropped 4; count of bases not matched to a gene: 5. The CDR3 region is CASSQTGGEVYGYTF. The CDR3 DNA reads TGTGCCAGCAGCCAAACAGGGGGCGAGGTCTATGGCTACACCTTC.

Note on this clone: Additional DNA sequences in this sample encode the identical CDR3. The chain combines TRBV6-1 with TRBJ1-5, with TRBD1 matching over 9 bases. This CDR3 has 15 amino acids. Trimming removed 2 bases from V and 4 bases from J; junction bases left unmatched: 3. Germline V gene lookup returns CDR1 MNHNS and CDR2 SASEGT. This chain's CDR3 is CASSERDRVNQPQHF. Here the CDR3 DNA reads TGTGCCAGCAGTGAACGGGACAGGGTTAATCAGCCCCAGCATTTT.

The V call is TRBV2, the J call TRBJ2-1, with D possibly matching TRBD1 (6 bases). The CDR3 has 15 residues. Germline V gene lookup returns CDR1 SNHLY and CDR2 FYNNEI. V was shortened by 3 bases and J by 5 bases, with 14 bases between the two germline ends. This CDR3 reads CASSEGASSHNEQFF. The CDR3 bases are TGTGCCAGCAGTGAGGGGGCTTCGAGCCACAATGAGCAGTTCTTC.

This chain connects TRBV2 to TRBJ2-3, with unresolved D. This CDR3 is 12 amino acids long. Trimming took 6 bases from V and 2 from J, leaving 6 bases between them. CDR1 and CDR2 (germline): SNHLY, FYNNEI. The CDR3 DNA is TGTGCCAGCAGATACACCACAGATACGCAGTATTTT. Translation gives CASRYTTDTQYF.

This clone is labeled medium-sized. CDR3 amino acids: CASSGPAGYGTGELFF. CDR3 nucleotide sequence: TGTGCCAGCAGTGGGCCGGCGGGATACGGCACCGGGGAGCTGTTTTTT. V and J are TRBV2 and TRBJ2-2; the D gene is possibly TRBD2 (6 bases). Per the germline V gene, CDR1 is SNHLY and CDR2 is FYNNEI. The CDR3 consists of 16 residues. V lost 4 bases, J lost 4 bases, and 16 bases lay in between.

In this sample, this clone turned up once. This chain uses TRBV7-9 with TRBJ1-4; 7 bases fit TRBD1. J gave up 8 bases and V 5 bases, and 14 bases lay outside the gene matches. This CDR3 has 16 residues. Germline CDR1 reads SEHNR; CDR2 reads FQNEAQ (reference sequence). CDR3 nucleotides: TGTGCCAGCAGCACCCCTAGGGGGCTGGGAACCGAAAAACTGTTTTTT. This translates into CASSTPRGLGTEKLFF.

Of note for this clone: A read error may be the cause here, since a much bigger clone is one base away. This chain connects TRBV6-4 to TRBJ1-1; possibly TRBD1 for D (6 bases). CDR3 size: 13 residues. Germline V gene data show CDR1 as MRHNA and CDR2 as SNTAGT. Written as DNA, the CDR3 is TGTGCCGGCAGTGACAGGCAGGACACTGAAGCTTTCTTT. This translates into CAGSDRQDTEAFF.

The sample holds a few counts of this clone. V gene TRBV9 combines with J gene TRBJ2-1, with 9 bases matching TRBD2. This CDR3 region has 17 residues. After removal of 0 bases from V and 5 bases from J, the junction contained 9 bases not matched to a gene. Germline V lookup: CDR1 SGDLS, CDR2 YYNGEE. Here the CDR3 reads CASSVAGGLALDNEQFF. DNA for the CDR3: TGTGCCAGCAGCGTAGCCGGAGGACTAGCGCTAGACAATGAGCAGTTCTTC.

The V call is TRBV7-3, the J call TRBJ2-1, with D perhaps TRBD2 (6 bases). Germline V gene lookup returns CDR1 SGHTA and CDR2 FQGTGA. There are 12 residues in the CDR3. V dropped 2 bases and J dropped 15 bases, with 14 bases sitting between them. The CDR3 DNA reads as TGTGCCAGCAGCTTAGAACTAGCCCTTCGGTTCTTC. This codes for CASSLELALRFF.

This clone was picked up a small number of times. This CDR3 reads CASSPTDGQETQYF. CDR3 sequence (DNA): TGTGCCAGCAGCCCAACGGACGGTCAAGAGACCCAGTACTTC. V and J are TRBV9 and TRBJ2-5; D is uncertain. This CDR3 has 14 amino acids. Trimming pared 4 bases from V and 2 bases from J, leaving 12 bases between. The germline V gene has CDR1 SGDLS and CDR2 YYNGEE.

This clone was seen only a few times. The chain recombines TRBV7-3 with TRBJ2-1; TRBD2 aligns across 8 bases. The J segment lost 6 bases and the V segment lost 4 bases, leaving 8 bases of the junction unmatched. CDR1 and CDR2 (germline): SGHTA, FQGTGA. The CDR3 extends over 15 amino acids. The CDR3 nucleotides read TGTGCCAGCAGCTCCCAGAGCGGGAGTGGCAATGAGCAGTTCTTC. It codes for CASSSQSGSGNEQFF.

This clone was seen a handful of times. The chain joins TRBV27 to TRBJ2-1; D is possibly TRBD2 (5 bases). V lost 3 bases to trimming and J lost 6 bases, with 15 bases between them. The CDR3 consists of 15 residues. The V gene's germline CDR1 is MNHEY and CDR2 SMNVEV (reference sequence). CDR3 coding DNA: TGTGCCAGCAGTTTTTCCCCCGGACTGATCAATGAGCAGTTCTTC. Translation gives CASSFSPGLINEQFF.

This clone was observed a few times. This chain uses TRBV5-4 with TRBJ2-7, with D possibly being TRBD1 (6 bases). Between the trimmed V and J ends, which lost 0 bases and 3 bases, there was a span of 13 bases. This CDR3 is 15 amino acids long. Germline lookup yields CDR1 SGHNT and CDR2 YYREEE (reference sequence). The CDR3: CASSLGGPVNYEQYF. CDR3 nucleotide sequence: TGTGCCAGCAGCTTGGGGGGGCCCGTCAACTACGAGCAGTACTTC.

The V call is TRBV19, the J call TRBJ2-7; 10 positions agree with TRBD1. The CDR3 is 15 amino acids. Germline V gene data show CDR1 as LNHDA and CDR2 as SQIVND (reference sequence). V shed 6 bases, J shed 5 bases, and the junction held 10 bases outside the gene matches. CDR3 DNA: TGTGCCAGTAGCCCTCGGACAGGGGGATCCCACGAGCAGTACTTC. The encoded protein is CASSPRTGGSHEQYF.

The rearrangement links TRBV5-1 to TRBJ1-3; D gene uncertain. The V and J ends lost 4 bases and 2 bases respectively, with 13 bases between them. The CDR3 contains 15 residues. Germline V gene data show CDR1 as SGHRS and CDR2 as YFSETQ. CDR3 sequence reads: CASSRSLEPGNTIYF. In DNA, the CDR3 is TGCGCCAGCAGCCGTTCCTTGGAGCCTGGAAACACCATATATTTT. Full variable domain (rest looked up from reference TRBV5-1 and TRBJ1-3): KAGVTQTPRYLIKTRGQQVTLSCSPISGHRSVSWYQQTPGQGLQFLFEYFSETQRNKGNFPGRFSGRQFSNSRSEMNVSTLELGDSALYLCASSRSLEPGNTIYFGEGSWLTVV.